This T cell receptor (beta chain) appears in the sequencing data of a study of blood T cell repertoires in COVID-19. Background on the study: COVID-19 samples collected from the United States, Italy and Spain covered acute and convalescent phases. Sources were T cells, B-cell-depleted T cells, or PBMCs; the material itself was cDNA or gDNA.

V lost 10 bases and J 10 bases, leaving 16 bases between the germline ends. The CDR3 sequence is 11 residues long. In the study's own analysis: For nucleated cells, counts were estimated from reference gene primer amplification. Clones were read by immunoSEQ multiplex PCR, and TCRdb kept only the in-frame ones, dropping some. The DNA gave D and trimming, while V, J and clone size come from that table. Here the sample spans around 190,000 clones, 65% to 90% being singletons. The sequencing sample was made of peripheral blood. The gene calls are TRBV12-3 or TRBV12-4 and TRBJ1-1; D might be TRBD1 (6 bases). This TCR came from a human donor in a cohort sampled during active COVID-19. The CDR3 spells CATTLGGRAFF. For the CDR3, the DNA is TGTGCCACTACCCTGGGGGGGCGAGCTTTCTTT.